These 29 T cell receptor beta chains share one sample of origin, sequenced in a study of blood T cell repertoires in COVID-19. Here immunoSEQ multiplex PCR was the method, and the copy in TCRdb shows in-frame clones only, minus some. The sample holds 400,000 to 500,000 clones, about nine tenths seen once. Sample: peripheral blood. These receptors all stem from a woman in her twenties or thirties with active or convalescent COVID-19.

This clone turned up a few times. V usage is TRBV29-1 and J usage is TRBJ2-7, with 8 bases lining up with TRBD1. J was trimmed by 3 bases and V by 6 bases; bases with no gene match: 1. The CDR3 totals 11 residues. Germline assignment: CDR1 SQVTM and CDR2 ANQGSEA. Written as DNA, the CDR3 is TGCAGCGTGGACAGGGTCTACGAGCAGTACTTC. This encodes CSVDRVYEQYF.

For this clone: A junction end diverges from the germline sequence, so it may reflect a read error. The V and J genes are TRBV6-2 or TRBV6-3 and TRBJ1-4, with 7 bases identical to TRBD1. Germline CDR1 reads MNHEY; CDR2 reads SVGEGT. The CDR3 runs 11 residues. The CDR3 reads CASSPGTEPIF. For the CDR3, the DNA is TGTGCCAGCAGCCCCGGGACAGAACCAATTTTT.

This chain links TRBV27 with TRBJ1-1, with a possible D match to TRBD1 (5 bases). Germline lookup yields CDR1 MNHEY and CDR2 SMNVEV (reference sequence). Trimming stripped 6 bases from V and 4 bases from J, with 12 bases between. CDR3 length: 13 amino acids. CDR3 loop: CASSPRVPTEAFF. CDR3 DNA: TGTGCCAGCAGCCCCAGGGTCCCCACTGAAGCTTTCTTT.

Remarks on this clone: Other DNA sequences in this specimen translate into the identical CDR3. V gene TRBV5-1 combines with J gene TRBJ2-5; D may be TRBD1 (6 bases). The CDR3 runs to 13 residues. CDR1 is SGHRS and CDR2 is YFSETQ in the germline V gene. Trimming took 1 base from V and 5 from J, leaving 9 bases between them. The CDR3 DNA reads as TGCGCCAGCAGCTTGTCAGGGGAGGAGACCCAGTACTTC. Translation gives CASSLSGEETQYF.

The CDR3 here is CASSVGTHDQPQHF. The CDR3 DNA reads as TGTGCCAGCAGCGTGGGGACACACGATCAGCCCCAGCATTTT. The V and J genes are TRBV9 and TRBJ1-5, with a tentative D call TRBD1 (6 bases). V dropped 2 bases and J dropped 5 bases, with 11 bases sitting between them. CDR3 length: 14 amino acids. Germline lookup yields CDR1 SGDLS and CDR2 YYNGEE.

The CDR3 protein is CASSGQGKGTTEAFF. CDR3 sequence (DNA): TGTGCCAGCAGTGGACAGGGTAAGGGGACCACTGAAGCTTTCTTT. This rearrangement joins TRBV6-2 or TRBV6-3 to TRBJ1-1; 8 bases agree with TRBD1. The V and J ends lost 5 bases and 4 bases, in that order; junction bases with no gene match: 9. Looked up from germline, CDR1 is MNHEY and CDR2 is SVGEGT. The CDR3 loop spans 15 amino acids.

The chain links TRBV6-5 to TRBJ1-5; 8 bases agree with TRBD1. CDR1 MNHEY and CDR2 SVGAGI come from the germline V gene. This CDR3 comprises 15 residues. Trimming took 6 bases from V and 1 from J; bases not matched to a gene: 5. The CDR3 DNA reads TGTGCCAGCAGGTTGACAGGGGAAAGCAATCAGCCCCAGCATTTT. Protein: CASRLTGESNQPQHF.

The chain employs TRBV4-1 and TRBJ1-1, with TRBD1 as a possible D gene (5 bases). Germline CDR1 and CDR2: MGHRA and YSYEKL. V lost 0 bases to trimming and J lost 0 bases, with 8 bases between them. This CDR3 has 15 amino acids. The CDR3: CASSQERGLNTEAFF. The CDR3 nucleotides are TGCGCCAGCAGCCAAGAAAGGGGATTGAACACTGAAGCTTTCTTT.

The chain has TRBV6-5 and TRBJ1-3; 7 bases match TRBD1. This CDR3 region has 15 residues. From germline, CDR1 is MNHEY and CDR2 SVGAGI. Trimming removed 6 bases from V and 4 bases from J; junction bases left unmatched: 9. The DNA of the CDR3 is TGTGCCAGCAGCGCCGAGACAGGGCTGGGAAACACCATATATTTT. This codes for CASSAETGLGNTIYF.

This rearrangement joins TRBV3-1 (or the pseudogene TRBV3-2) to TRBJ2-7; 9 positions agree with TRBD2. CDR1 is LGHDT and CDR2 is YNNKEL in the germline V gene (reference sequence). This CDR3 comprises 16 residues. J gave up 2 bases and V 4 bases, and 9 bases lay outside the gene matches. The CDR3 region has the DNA TGTGCCAGCAGCCCCCGGAAGGCTAGCGGGGCCTACGAGCAGTACTTC. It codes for CASSPRKASGAYEQYF.

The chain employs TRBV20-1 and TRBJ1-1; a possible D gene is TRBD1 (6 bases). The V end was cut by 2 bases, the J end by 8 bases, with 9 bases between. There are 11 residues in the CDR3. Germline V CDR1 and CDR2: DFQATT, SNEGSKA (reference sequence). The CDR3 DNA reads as TGCAGTGCTAGACTGGACAGAGAAGCTTTCTTT. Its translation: CSARLDREAFF.

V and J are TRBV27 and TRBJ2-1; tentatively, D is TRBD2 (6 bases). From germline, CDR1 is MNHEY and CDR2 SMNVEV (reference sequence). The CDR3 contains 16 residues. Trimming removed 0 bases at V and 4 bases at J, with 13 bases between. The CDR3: CASSLSGPGGYNEQFF. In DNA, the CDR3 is TGTGCCAGCAGTTTATCGGGGCCTGGGGGGTACAATGAGCAGTTCTTC.

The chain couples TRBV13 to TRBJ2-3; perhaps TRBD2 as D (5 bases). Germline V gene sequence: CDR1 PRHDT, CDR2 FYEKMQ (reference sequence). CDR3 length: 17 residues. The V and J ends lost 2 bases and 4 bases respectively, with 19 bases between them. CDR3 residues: CASSLWETGSGADTQYF. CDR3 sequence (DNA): TGTGCCAGCAGCTTATGGGAAACGGGAAGTGGCGCAGATACGCAGTATTTT.

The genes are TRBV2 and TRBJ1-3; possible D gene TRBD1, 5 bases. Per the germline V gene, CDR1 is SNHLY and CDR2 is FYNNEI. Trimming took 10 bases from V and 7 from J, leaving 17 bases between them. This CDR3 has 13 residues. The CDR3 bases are TGTGCCATGTCCCAAGGGGCCGAGAACACCATATATTTT. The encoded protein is CAMSQGAENTIYF.

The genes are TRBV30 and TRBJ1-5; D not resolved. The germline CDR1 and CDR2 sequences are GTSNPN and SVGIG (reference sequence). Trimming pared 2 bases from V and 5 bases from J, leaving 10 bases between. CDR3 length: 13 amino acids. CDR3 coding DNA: TGTGCCTGGAGTCCGAGCCGATATCAGCCCCAGCATTTT. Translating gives CAWSPSRYQPQHF.

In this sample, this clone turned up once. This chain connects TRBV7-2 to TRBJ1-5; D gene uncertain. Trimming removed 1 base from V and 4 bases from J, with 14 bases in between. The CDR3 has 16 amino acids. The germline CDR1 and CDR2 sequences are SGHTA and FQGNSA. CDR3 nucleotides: TGTGCCAGCAGCTTAGTCGGCGGGCACGGTAATCAGCCCCAGCATTTT. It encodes CASSLVGGHGNQPQHF.

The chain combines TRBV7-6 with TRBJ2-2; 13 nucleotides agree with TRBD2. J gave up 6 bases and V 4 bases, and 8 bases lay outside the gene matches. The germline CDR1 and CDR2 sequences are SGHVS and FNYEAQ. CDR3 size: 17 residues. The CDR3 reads CASSSPTSGGSPGELFF. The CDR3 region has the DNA TGTGCCAGCAGCTCCCCGACTAGCGGGGGGTCTCCCGGGGAGCTGTTTTTT.

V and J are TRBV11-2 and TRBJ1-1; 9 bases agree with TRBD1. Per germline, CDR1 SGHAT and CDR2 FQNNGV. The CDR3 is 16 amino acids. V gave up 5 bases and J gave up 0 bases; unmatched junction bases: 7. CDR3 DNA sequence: TGTGCCAGCAGCATTACAGGGGGCATGGTGAACACTGAAGCTTTCTTT. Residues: CASSITGGMVNTEAFF.

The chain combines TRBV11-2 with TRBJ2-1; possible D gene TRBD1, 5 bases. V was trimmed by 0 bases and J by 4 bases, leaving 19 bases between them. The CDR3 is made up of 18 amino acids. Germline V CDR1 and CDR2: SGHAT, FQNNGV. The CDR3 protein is CASSLDFRGEALYNEQFF. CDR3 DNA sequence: TGTGCCAGCAGCTTAGATTTTAGGGGCGAAGCTTTATACAATGAGCAGTTCTTC. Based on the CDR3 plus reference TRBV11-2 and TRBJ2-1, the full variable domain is EAGVAQSPRYKIIEKRQSVAFWCNPISGHATLYWYQQILGQGPKLLIQFQNNGVVDDSQLPKDRFSAERLKGVDSTLKIQPAKLEDSAVYLCASSLDFRGEALYNEQFFGPGTRLTVL.

CDR3 sequence reads: CASSPLAGETEAFF. The CDR3 DNA is TGTGCCAGCTCACCACTGGCGGGGGAGACTGAAGCTTTCTTT. V usage is TRBV18 and J usage is TRBJ1-1, with a possible D match to TRBD1 (5 bases). Germline V gene lookup returns CDR1 KGHSH and CDR2 LQKENI. This CDR3 spans 14 amino acids. V was cut by 1 base and J by 5 bases, with 11 bases left in between. The variable domain in full, with the rest retrieved from reference TRBV18 and TRBJ1-1, is NAGVMQNPRHLVRRRGQEARLRCSPMKGHSHVYWYRQLPEEGLKFMVYLQKENIIDESGMPKERFSAEFPKEGPSILRIQQVVRGDSAAYFCASSPLAGETEAFFGQGTRLTVV.

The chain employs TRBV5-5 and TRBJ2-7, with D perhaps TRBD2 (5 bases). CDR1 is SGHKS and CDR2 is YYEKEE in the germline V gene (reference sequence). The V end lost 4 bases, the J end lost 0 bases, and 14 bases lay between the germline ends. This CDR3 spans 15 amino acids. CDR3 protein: CASSRGSVSSYEQYF. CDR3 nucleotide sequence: TGTGCCAGCAGCCGAGGGTCGGTGAGCTCCTACGAGCAGTACTTC.

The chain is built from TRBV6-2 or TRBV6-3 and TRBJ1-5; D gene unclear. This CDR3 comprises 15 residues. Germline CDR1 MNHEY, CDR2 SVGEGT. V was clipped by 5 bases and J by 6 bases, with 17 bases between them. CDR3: CASSPDSGQSQPQHF. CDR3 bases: TGTGCCAGCAGTCCCGATTCAGGTCAGAGTCAGCCCCAGCATTTT.

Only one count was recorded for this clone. The CDR3 DNA reads as TGTGCCAGCAGTGCGACGGGAGAGAATTCACCCCTCCACTTT. Encoded protein: CASSATGENSPLHF. The chain uses TRBV2 and TRBJ1-6; D call uncertain. CDR3 size: 14 residues. V was clipped by 4 bases and J by 7 bases, with 11 bases between them. In germline, CDR1 is SNHLY, CDR2 FYNNEI.

The CDR3 region has the DNA TGTGCCAGCAGACTTATGACGACTTCCACTGAAGCTTTCTTT. Translation gives CASRLMTTSTEAFF. V is TRBV6-5 and J is TRBJ1-1; D remains unclear. V was cut by 6 bases and J by 4 bases, with 15 bases left in between. Germline values: CDR1 MNHEY, CDR2 SVGAGI. This CDR3 contains 14 residues.

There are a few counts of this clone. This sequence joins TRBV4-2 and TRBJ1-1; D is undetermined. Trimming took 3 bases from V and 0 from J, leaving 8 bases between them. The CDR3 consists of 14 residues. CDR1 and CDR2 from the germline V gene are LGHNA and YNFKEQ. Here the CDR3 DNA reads TGTGCCAGCAGCCAGGAGACCATGAACACTGAAGCTTTCTTT. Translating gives CASSQETMNTEAFF.

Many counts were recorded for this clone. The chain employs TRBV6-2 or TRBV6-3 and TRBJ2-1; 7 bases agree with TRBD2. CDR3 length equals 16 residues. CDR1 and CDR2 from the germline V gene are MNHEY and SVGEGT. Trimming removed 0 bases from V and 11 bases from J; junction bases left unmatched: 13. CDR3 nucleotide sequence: TGTGCCAGCAGTTACTCGAAAAGCGGGATCCGGGAAAAGCAGTTCTTC. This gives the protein CASSYSKSGIREKQFF.

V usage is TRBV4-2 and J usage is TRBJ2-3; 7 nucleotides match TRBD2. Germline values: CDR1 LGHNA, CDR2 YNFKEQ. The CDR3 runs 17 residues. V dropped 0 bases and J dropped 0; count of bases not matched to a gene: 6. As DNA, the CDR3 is TGTGCCAGCAGCCAAGAATTAGGACTAGGAAGCACAGATACGCAGTATTTT. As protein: CASSQELGLGSTDTQYF.

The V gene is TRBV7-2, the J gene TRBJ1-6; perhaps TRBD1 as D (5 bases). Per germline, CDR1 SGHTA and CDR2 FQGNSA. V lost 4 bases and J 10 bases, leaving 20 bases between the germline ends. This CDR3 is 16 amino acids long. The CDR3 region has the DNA TGTGCCAGCAGCTCGAGGGAGGGACGTTACGGGTCACCCCTCCACTTT. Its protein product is CASSSREGRYGSPLHF. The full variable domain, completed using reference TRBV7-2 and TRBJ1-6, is GAGVSQSPSNKVTEKGKDVELRCDPISGHTALYWYRQSLGQGLEFLIYFQGNSAPDKSGLPSDRFSAERTGGSVSTLTIQRTQQEDSAVYLCASSSREGRYGSPLHFGNGTRLTVT.

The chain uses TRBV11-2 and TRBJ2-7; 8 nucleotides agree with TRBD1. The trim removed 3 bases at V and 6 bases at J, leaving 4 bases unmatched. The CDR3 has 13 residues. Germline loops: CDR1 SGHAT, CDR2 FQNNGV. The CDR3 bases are TGTGCCAGCAGCTTCGGACAGGGCCTCGAGCAGTACTTC. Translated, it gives CASSFGQGLEQYF.